The present entry profiles one TCR beta chain with its context. Its antigen is still unknown. No base quality information exists; no much larger clone differs at one position. Libraries were built with 5' RACE. The sequencing machine was an Illumina HiSeq 2500. A second PCR of roughly 6 to 12 cycles was performed with a sample-barcoded 5' primer and a J-beta primer mix. A unique molecular identifier was introduced onto each TCR beta cDNA molecule by a template-switch 5' adaptor carrying 12 random nucleotides. Each sample yielded at least 3 million CDR3-containing paired-end reads. First-strand cDNA was synthesized from all RNA with the Mint cDNA synthesis kit, primed by a TRBC-specific oligonucleotide. After uracil-DNA glycosylase treatment, a first 18-cycle PCR used universal primers M1SS and BC2_uni_R on all cDNA. From the authors' description of their analysis: Each sample was normalized by randomly selecting 1 million high-quality reads, each carrying a distinct molecular identifier. Instead of being binned into consensus sequences, reads that shared molecular identifiers were thrown out. MiTCR, run with a Q25 quality threshold and the strictest error-elimination algorithm, handled CDR3 identification, clonotype clustering and error correction. A nonparametric unseen species model using Euler transformation provided a lower-bound estimate of total TCR beta diversity. TCRdb trimmed the raw reads at Q25, called clones with MiXCR and kept productive beta chains. Each entry is one CDR3 protein sequence, shown with its most common DNA and genes. It is TCRdb's table, rather than the study itself, that gives the V and J calls and clone size. The sample records over 1.5 million distinct CDR3 sequences, about 50% of which are singletons. The ten biggest clones cover approximately 2.1% of the sample.

Counted from cysteine to phenylalanine, this CDR3 has 16 amino acids. The CDR3 DNA has 48 bases and is translated from base 1. Trimming at the junction amounts to 4 bases on V and 3 bases on J, and the germline ends lie 19 bases apart. Sequences SGHAT (CDR1) and FQNNGV (CDR2) are obtained from the germline V gene. The data are from a study of blood T cells in healthy people across ages (dated by TCRdb to between 2015 and 2017). In terms of the full investigation: Template switching captured roughly one uniquely barcoded TCR beta cDNA molecule per two T cells in model experiments. Age-related changes in TCR beta repertoire diversity were measured in the study by deep sequencing normalized with unique cDNA molecular identifiers. Four age groups were formed from the donors: young (average approximately 15 years), middle-aged (just under 40), aged (62) and long-lived (about 80). To avoid experimental bias, donors of different ages were randomly spread across the sequencing lanes. Two additional independent replicas of 1 million unique cDNA reads from the same blood draw were analyzed for two donors (one aged 18 to 30 and one aged 80 or older). Paper-wide results and their limitations: Total diversity estimates from one million sequenced T cells were considered lower bounds and underestimates. Observed TCR beta diversity per million T cells fell roughly linearly with age, and a significant reduction was already apparent by age roughly 40. Compared with the aged group, more naive CD4+ T cells, fewer expanded clones and increased TCR diversity were shown by the long-lived group, suggesting age selection. Because donor CMV infection status was unknown, age-related changes in expanded clonotypes were potentially confounded. A strong correlation was found between observed TCR beta diversity and the percentage of naive T cells measured by flow cytometry. Because profiling used bulk unsorted PBMCs, naive and antigen-experienced compartments could not be compared conclusively.

The donors were about 40 Caucasian individuals from Russia, aged roughly 6 to 90 years, who were systemically healthy. Each donor gave about 9.7 milliliters of peripheral blood, drawn into EDTA-treated Vacutainer tubes. Ficoll-Paque density-gradient centrifugation was used to isolate PBMCs, with at least 6 million obtained per sample. Total RNA was extracted from PBMCs with Trizol reagent, with at least 5 micrograms obtained per sample. For every donor, flow cytometry on a PBMC aliquot measured the percentage of naive CD45RAhigh/CD27high T cells. The V gene is TRBV11-2 and the J gene is TRBJ2-7; TRBD1 is perhaps the D gene, given 7 matching bases. The receptor was derived from a woman aged 40 to 50 in good health. Sequencing input: blood. The CDR3 region has the sequence CASSYGGQSGGYEQYF. The DNA sequence follows: TGTGCCAGCAGCTACGGGGGACAGTCCGGCGGCTACGAGCAGTACTTC.